This is a list of T cell receptor beta chains from one sample in a study of tumor and adjacent non-tumor tissue in lung cancer. TCRdb reanalysed the multiplex PCR reads using MiXCR and keeps one entry per CDR3 protein. The repertoire consists of 120,000 or so distinct CDR3 sequences, with roughly 64% occurring once and the leading ten covering 13%. Sequencing was performed on lung tumor tissue. Source of these receptors: a man between 25 and 39 years old with non-small cell lung cancer. The CDR3 runs from the conserved cysteine through the conserved F or W. D genes are given only for firm matches. Size values are once, few and many counts, or a class for expanded clones, and some rows have none.

cdr3_length,clone_size,j_call,v_call,d_call,cdr3_aa,cdr3_nt
20,NA,TRBJ1-5,TRBV12-3/TRBV12-4,NA,CASSRAWARHGPGTNQPQHF,TGTGCCAGCAGTAGGGCCTGGGCCAGACACGGCCCGGGTACCAATCAGCCCCAGCATTTT
16,NA,TRBJ2-2,TRBV11-3,TRBD2,CASSSRLTGGTRELFF,TGTGCCAGCAGCTCAAGACTAACGGGAGGTACTAGGGAGCTGTTTTTT
14,many,TRBJ1-2,TRBV6-1,NA,CASSDSTVYYGYTF,TGTGCCAGCAGTGATTCGACAGTGTACTATGGCTACACCTTC
17,NA,TRBJ2-7,TRBV20-1,TRBD1,CSSSGGQGNNNAYEQYF,TGCAGTTCTAGTGGGGGACAGGGTAACAATAATGCCTACGAGCAGTACTTC
11,many,TRBJ2-7,TRBV29-1,TRBD2,CSVEDGEGSYF,TGCAGCGTTGAAGATGGGGAGGGATCGTACTTC
14,many,TRBJ2-7,TRBV24-1,TRBD1,CATSDPDRLDEQYF,TGTGCCACCAGTGATCCGGACAGGCTCGACGAGCAGTACTTC
13,NA,TRBJ2-7,TRBV19,NA,CASSIGTRYGQYF,TGTGCCAGTAGTATAGGGACACGCTATGGGCAGTACTTC
16,few,TRBJ2-2,TRBV30,NA,CAWSVLGTWNTGELFF,TGTGCCTGGAGTGTACTAGGGACTTGGAACACCGGGGAGCTGTTTTTT
14,NA,TRBJ1-6,TRBV5-4,NA,CASARNERGSPLHF,TGTGCCAGCGCCCGAAATGAAAGGGGGTCACCCCTCCACTTT
14,many,TRBJ2-7,TRBV4-1,NA,CASSQGRGNREQYF,TGCGCCAGCAGCCAAGGCAGGGGAAACCGCGAGCAGTACTTC
15,once,TRBJ1-1,TRBV4-3,NA,CTSSQDGLLNAEAFF,TGCACCAGCAGCCAAGATGGACTCCTGAACGCTGAAGCTTTCTTT
16,once,TRBJ2-3,TRBV5-6,NA,CASSSHRDAGTDTQYF,TGTGCCAGCAGCTCCCACAGGGACGCCGGCACAGATACGCAGTATTTT
18,NA,TRBJ2-3,TRBV12-5,TRBD2,CASGPTRGGLAGSDTQYF,TGTGCTAGTGGTCCAACCCGCGGGGGACTAGCGGGTTCAGATACGCAGTATTTT
13,many,TRBJ1-6,TRBV4-1,NA,CASSQIRDSPLHF,TGCGCCAGCAGCCAAATCAGGGATTCACCCCTCCACTTT
18,NA,TRBJ2-1,TRBV4-2,NA,CASSQRISRAQEENEQFF,TGTGCCAGCAGCCAACGCATTAGCCGTGCACAAGAAGAAAATGAGCAGTTCTTC
18,NA,TRBJ2-7,TRBV11-3,NA,CASRTPGQGCSRSYEQYF,TGTGCCAGCAGAACACCTGGGCAGGGGTGTAGCCGCTCCTACGAACAGTACTTC
11,NA,TRBJ2-1,TRBV11-2,NA,CASSPRQQHFF,TGCGCCAGCAGCCCCCGTCAACAGCATTTCTTC
14,few,TRBJ2-3,TRBV5-1,NA,CASSPWSGEDTQYF,TGCGCCAGCAGCCCTTGGTCGGGGGAAGATACGCAGTATTTT
15,NA,TRBJ2-7,TRBV5-4,TRBD2,CASSLSGIGLYEQYF,TGTGCCAGCAGCCTGAGCGGGATCGGGCTCTACGAGCAGTACTTC
18,NA,TRBJ2-2,TRBV7-8,TRBD2,CASSLGLAGGSNTGELFF,TGTGCCAGCAGCTTAGGACTAGCGGGAGGTTCGAACACCGGGGAGCTGTTTTTT
16,once,TRBJ1-3,TRBV6-5,NA,CASSQDWRWAGNTIYF,TGTGCCAGCAGTCAAGATTGGCGTTGGGCTGGAAATACCATATATTTT
12,NA,TRBJ2-7,TRBV4-1,NA,CVNSQDFTEQYF,TGCGTCAACAGCCAAGATTTTACCGAGCAGTACTTC
15,NA,TRBJ1-2,TRBV29-1,TRBD1,CSARDRGRGSQGYTF,TGCAGCGCCCGGGACAGGGGGCGAGGAAGCCAAGGCTACACGTTC
15,NA,TRBJ2-7,TRBV20-1,NA,CSASAPTGSTYVQYF,TGCAGTGCTTCCGCACCGACAGGCAGCACTTACGTGCAATACTTC
17,few,TRBJ2-3,TRBV4-1,NA,CASSPQQTLGGLDTQYF,TGCGCCAGCAGCCCACAGCAGACCCTAGGGGGGCTAGATACGCAGTATTTT
13,NA,TRBJ2-7,TRBV5-5,TRBD2,CISSPRGTSEQYF,TGTATCAGCAGCCCTCGGGGGACTAGCGAGCAGTACTTC
17,NA,TRBJ1-2,TRBV20-1,NA,CSAPSTSCVVRHYGYTF,TGCAGTGCGCCATCGACTAGTTGTGTCGTCAGGCACTATGGCTATACCTTC
17,NA,TRBJ2-6,TRBV5-4,TRBD1,CASDRNRGLSGANVLTF,TGTGCCAGCGACAGGAACAGGGGTCTCTCTGGGGCCAACGTCCTGACTTTC
14,once,TRBJ2-3,TRBV20-1,TRBD2,CSALDGLVIDTQYF,TGCAGTGCGCTAGACGGACTAGTTATAGATACGCAGTATTTT
13,NA,TRBJ2-1,TRBV7-3,NA,CANSEGGLNEQFF,TGTGCCAACAGCGAAGGGGGTCTTAATGAGCAGTTCTTC
14,NA,TRBJ2-3,TRBV29-1,NA,CSALNQRFTDTQCF,TGCAGTGCTCTGAACCAGCGGTTCACAGATACGCAGTGTTTT
12,many,TRBJ2-5,TRBV4-1,NA,CASSHPRQTQYF,TGCGCCAGCAGCCACCCAAGGCAGACCCAGTACTTC
15,many,TRBJ1-2,TRBV4-1,NA,CASSQDTGSSYGYTF,TGCGCCAGCAGCCAAGATACAGGGTCGAGCTATGGCTACACCTTC
17,once,TRBJ1-5,TRBV12-3/TRBV12-4,NA,CASSLLWGVDGNQSQHF,TGTGCCAGCAGTTTACTCTGGGGAGTGGACGGCAATCAGTCCCAGCATTTT
13,few,TRBJ2-1,TRBV6-2/TRBV6-3,NA,CASSDGSSNEQFF,TGTGCCAGCAGTGACGGGTCTAGTAATGAGCAGTTCTTC
14,NA,TRBJ2-1,TRBV20-1,TRBD2,CSAPAAGGYNEQFF,TGTAGTGCCCCGGCGGCGGGAGGCTACAATGAGCAGTTCTTC
16,NA,TRBJ2-7,TRBV4-1,TRBD2,CASSQDTSGSSYEQYF,TGCGCCAGCAGCCAAGACACTAGCGGGAGCTCCTACGAGCAGTACTTC
16,NA,TRBJ2-7,TRBV20-1,TRBD2,CSAGTRGGLSSYEQYF,TGCAGTGCCGGGACTAGGGGGGGGCTAAGCTCCTACGAGCAATACTTC
16,NA,TRBJ2-3,TRBV20-1,NA,CSARDLYIVGADTQYF,TGCAGTGCTAGAGATTTATACATAGTGGGAGCAGATACGCAGTATTTT
15,NA,TRBJ2-7,TRBV12-3/TRBV12-4,TRBD2,CASSPLAGVRAKQYF,TGTGCCAGTAGTCCCTTAGCGGGAGTAAGGGCCAAACAGTACTTC
16,NA,TRBJ2-1,TRBV19,TRBD2,CASIILASAGYNEQFF,TGTGCCAGTATTATCTTAGCGTCAGCGGGGTACAATGAGCAGTTCTTC
12,NA,TRBJ1-2,TRBV20-1,NA,CSARGRGYGYTF,TGTAGTGCCCGAGGGAGGGGCTATGGCTACACCTTC
16,NA,TRBJ1-3,TRBV29-1,TRBD1,CSVEDPQGGLGNTIYF,TGCAGCGTTGAAGATCCTCAAGGGGGCCTTGGAAACACCATATATTTT
15,NA,TRBJ2-1,TRBV12-3/TRBV12-4,TRBD1,CASVTRTGVCNEQFF,TGTGCCAGCGTCACCAGAACAGGGGTGTGCAATGAGCAGTTCTTC
16,few,TRBJ1-1,TRBV28,NA,CASSSPSGRLNTEAFF,TGTGCCAGCAGTTCGCCGTCGGGCAGACTGAACACTGAAGCTTTCTTT
14,few,TRBJ2-3,TRBV7-3,NA,CASSLMGARDTQYF,TGTGCCAGCAGCTTAATGGGAGCCCGGGATACGCAGTATTTT
12,NA,TRBJ2-1,TRBV5-4,NA,CASGSRGAEQFF,TGTGCCAGCGGTTCTCGCGGCGCGGAGCAGTTCTTC
11,NA,TRBJ2-3,TRBV12-3/TRBV12-4,NA,CANSSPDTQYF,TGTGCCAACAGTTCACCTGATACGCAGTATTTT